This TCR beta chain derives from a study of blood T cell repertoires in COVID-19. CDR1 and CDR2 from the germline V gene are SGDLS and YYNGEE. The CDR3 contains 14 residues. J gave up 5 bases and V 4 bases, and 6 bases lay outside the gene matches. Comments on this clone: Other DNA sequences of this sample code for an identical CDR3.

The assay was immunoSEQ multiplex PCR, and TCRdb's table has in-frame clones only and misses some. Of a few hundred thousand clones listed, approximately 85% were seen once; the top ten hold approximately 13%. The TCR sequence derives from a man older than 75 with acute or convalescent COVID-19. Sequencing was carried out using peripheral blood. V and J are TRBV9 and TRBJ1-1; TRBD1 matches at 9 bases. CDR3 sequence reads: CASSPRQGGTEAFF. Here the CDR3 DNA reads TGTGCCAGCAGCCCTCGACAGGGGGGGACTGAAGCTTTCTTT.